This TCR beta chain was sequenced for a study of blood T cell repertoires in COVID-19. Turning to the study itself: The United States, Italy and Spain were the sources of the acute and convalescent COVID-19 samples. PBMCs, B-cell-depleted T cells, or T cells provided the cDNA or gDNA that made up the material.

Per the original methods: Reference gene primers were amplified, and this amplification served to estimate nucleated cell counts. This table comes from immunoSEQ multiplex PCR, and its TCRdb copy is limited to in-frame clones, with some not included. Clone size and V and J calls were adopted from that table, with D and trimming inferred from the DNA. The repertoire holds around 250,000 clones, with roughly nine tenths as singletons. The CDR3 totals 16 residues. Germline lookup yields CDR1 SGHTA and CDR2 FQGTGA. The V gene lost 1 base and the J gene lost 3 bases, with 16 bases spanning the gap. The origin of this receptor is a man aged 60 to 75 with acute or convalescent COVID-19. This chain connects TRBV7-3 to TRBJ2-7, with D possibly TRBD2 on 6 matching bases. Input material: peripheral blood. CDR3 DNA sequence: TGTGCCAGCAGCTTAAGGGGAGGACCCGCGAGCTACGAGCAGTACTTC. Translation gives CASSLRGGPASYEQYF.